Each of the 29 T cell receptor beta chains below was sequenced from the same sample in a study of blood T cells in healthy people across ages. For the second PCR, which ran for about 6 to 12 cycles, a sample-barcoded 5' primer and a J-beta primer mix were used. TCRdb passed the 5' RACE reads through MiXCR, listing each CDR3 protein once. Of 1,100,000 or so distinct CDR3 sequences listed, under 45% are singletons. Input material: blood. These receptors were collected from an older woman in good health.

This clonotype was recorded a few times. The gene calls are TRBV28 and TRBJ2-1; TRBD2 aligns across 9 bases. V lost 5 bases to trimming and J lost 8 bases; unmatched junction nucleotides: 7. The germline V gene encodes CDR1 MDHEN and CDR2 SYDVKM. The CDR3 consists of 14 residues. This CDR3 reads CASSVRSGRHEQFF. CDR3 DNA: TGTGCCAGCAGTGTGAGAAGCGGGAGGCATGAGCAGTTCTTC.

This rearrangement joins TRBV29-1 to TRBJ2-3, with D uncertain. Deletions cut 7 bases from V and 2 bases from J, with 16 bases between. Germline lookup yields CDR1 SQVTM and CDR2 ANQGSEA. This CDR3 is built from 14 residues. CDR3 nucleotide sequence: TGCAGCGCCGCCACCGGGCCCAACACAGATACGCAGTATTTT. Encoded protein: CSAATGPNTDTQYF.

The chain uses TRBV29-1 and TRBJ2-1; D call uncertain. Germline V gene lookup returns CDR1 SQVTM and CDR2 ANQGSEA. The CDR3 consists of 10 residues. V lost 5 bases, J lost 5 bases, and 4 bases lay in between. DNA for the CDR3: TGCAGCGTTACTAACAATGAGCAGTTCTTC. It codes for CSVTNNEQFF.

The chain uses TRBV6-5 and TRBJ2-1; 7 nucleotides agree with TRBD2. Germline V CDR1 and CDR2: MNHEY, SVGAGI. The CDR3 totals 15 residues. With V trimmed by 2 bases and J by 7 bases, 8 bases remained unmatched. CDR3 region: CASSYGLAVLNEQFF. As DNA, the CDR3 is TGTGCCAGCAGTTACGGGCTAGCGGTCTTGAATGAGCAGTTCTTC.

The chain carries TRBV29-1 and TRBJ2-2, with D hard to call. CDR1 and CDR2 from the germline V gene are SQVTM and ANQGSEA. The CDR3 runs 13 residues. V lost 4 bases and J lost 2, with 8 bases in between. CDR3 residues: CSVVTVNTGELFF. CDR3 bases: TGCAGCGTTGTAACAGTCAACACCGGGGAGCTGTTTTTT.

The genes are TRBV20-1 and TRBJ2-3, with 13 bases identical to TRBD2. J lost 2 bases, V lost 3 bases, and 17 bases had no gene match. CDR1 is DFQATT and CDR2 is SNEGSKA in the germline V gene (reference sequence). The CDR3 totals 20 residues. The CDR3 DNA reads TGCAGTGCTAGTAAGATGAAGTGGACTAGCGGGAGTTGGGACACAGATACGCAGTATTTT. This codes for CSASKMKWTSGSWDTDTQYF.

This clonotype was picked up one time. The DNA of the CDR3 is TGCAGTGCTAGAGACCTAGCGGGAGCGGTTTACAATGAGCAGTACTTC. Encoded protein: CSARDLAGAVYNEQYF. V usage is TRBV20-1 and J usage is TRBJ2-7; 10 bases map to TRBD2. V dropped 0 bases and J dropped 7; count of bases not matched to a gene: 12. The CDR3 has 16 residues. The germline CDR1 and CDR2 sequences are DFQATT and SNEGSKA (reference sequence).

The chain carries TRBV7-8 and TRBJ1-5; the D gene is possibly TRBD1 (5 bases). V was trimmed by 1 base and J by 5 bases, leaving 9 bases between them. This CDR3 region has 14 residues. Germline assignment: CDR1 SGHVS and CDR2 FQNEAQ. The DNA of the CDR3 is TGTGCCAGCAGCTTAGGGGGGAAGGATCAGCCCCAGCATTTT. Protein: CASSLGGKDQPQHF.

The chain carries TRBV7-8 and TRBJ2-3; maybe TRBD1 (6 bases). The CDR3 consists of 13 residues. CDR1 SGHVS and CDR2 FQNEAQ come from the germline V gene. V dropped 5 bases and J dropped 6 bases, with 12 bases sitting between them. CDR3: CASSQGTTDTQYF. The CDR3 region has the DNA TGTGCCAGCAGCCAGGGGACCACTGATACGCAGTATTTT.

This clonotype was counted a few times. This chain connects TRBV27 to TRBJ2-6; no firm D call. The V gene lost 6 bases and the J gene lost 4 bases, with 13 bases spanning the gap. Germline CDR1 MNHEY, CDR2 SMNVEV (reference sequence). This CDR3 has 15 residues. The CDR3 loop reads CASRTPGSGANVLTF. The CDR3 DNA is TGTGCCAGCAGGACTCCAGGCTCCGGGGCCAACGTCCTGACTTTC.

This chain links TRBV7-8 with TRBJ2-7; 9 bases are shared with TRBD1. The CDR3 length is 17 residues. V lost 3 bases to trimming and J lost 2 bases; unmatched junction nucleotides: 11. Germline CDR1 reads SGHVS; CDR2 reads FQNEAQ. DNA of the CDR3: TGTGCCAGCAGCTTGTTGGACAGGGGAGTCAGGACCTACGAGCAGTACTTC. Residues: CASSLLDRGVRTYEQYF.

The V gene is TRBV25-1, the J gene TRBJ2-3; D unclear. Per germline, CDR1 MGHDK and CDR2 SYGVNS. Between the trimmed V and J ends, which lost 4 bases and 4 bases, there was a span of 9 bases. The CDR3 covers 13 residues. CDR3 protein: CASSGHMADTQYF. The CDR3 bases are TGTGCCAGCAGTGGCCACATGGCAGATACGCAGTATTTT.

The rearrangement joins TRBV28 to TRBJ2-7; 10 positions match TRBD1. There are 15 residues in the CDR3. The trim removed 5 bases at V and 2 bases at J, leaving 6 bases unmatched. From germline, CDR1 is MDHEN and CDR2 SYDVKM. The DNA of the CDR3 is TGTGCCAGCAGTCCCCGGACAGGGGGGGCCTACGAGCAGTACTTC. This sequence encodes CASSPRTGGAYEQYF.

CDR3 loop: CASSSGTSGNHEQFF. CDR3 nucleotide sequence: TGTGCCAGCAGTTCCGGGACTAGCGGGAACCATGAGCAGTTCTTC. The chain combines TRBV27 with TRBJ2-1, with TRBD2 matching over 13 bases. This CDR3 has 15 residues. The germline CDR1 and CDR2 sequences are MNHEY and SMNVEV (reference sequence). The ends lost 4 bases at V and 8 bases at J; junction bases unmatched: 5.

This rearrangement joins TRBV11-2 to TRBJ1-4; possible D gene TRBD1, 6 bases. This CDR3 has 15 amino acids. The germline V gene encodes CDR1 SGHAT and CDR2 FQNNGV. Trimming removed 3 bases at V and 5 bases at J, with 13 bases between. CDR3 sequence: CASSFITGQNEKLFF. The DNA for the CDR3 is TGTGCCAGCAGCTTTATAACAGGGCAGAATGAAAAACTGTTTTTT.

The chain links TRBV10-3 to TRBJ2-3; D unresolved. Between the trimmed V and J ends, which lost 6 bases and 2 bases, there was a span of 9 bases. Germline loops: CDR1 ENHRY, CDR2 SYGVKD. The length of the CDR3 is 13 residues. Here the CDR3 DNA reads TGTGCCATCAGAACAGTCCTCACAGATACGCAGTATTTT. This translates into CAIRTVLTDTQYF.

This chain links TRBV5-6 with TRBJ1-4; maybe TRBD1 (6 bases). V dropped 1 base and J dropped 7 bases, with 14 bases sitting between them. The CDR3 is made up of 15 amino acids. Germline-derived CDR1 and CDR2 are SGHDT and YYEEEE. CDR3 nucleotides: TGTGCCAGCAGCTTGTTTGCAGGGGAGGCTGAAAAACTGTTTTTT. This translates into CASSLFAGEAEKLFF.

This clonotype has more than one count but fewer than ten. The V and J genes are TRBV12-3 or TRBV12-4 and TRBJ2-3, with D tentatively TRBD2 (5 bases). CDR3 length equals 15 residues. V lost 3 bases, J lost 6 bases, and 16 bases lay in between. The CDR3 sequence is CASSLGSGSSDTQYF. The DNA for the CDR3 is TGTGCCAGCAGTTTGGGGAGCGGTTCGTCCGATACGCAGTATTTT.

Written as DNA, the CDR3 is TGCAGTGCTAGAGAGATCAGGGGAGGCTACAATGAGCAGTACTTC. It yields the protein CSAREIRGGYNEQYF. The rearrangement uses TRBV20-1 and TRBJ2-5; D may match TRBD1 or TRBD2 (6 bases each). V shed 0 bases and J shed 11 bases, with 22 bases lying between them. Germline-derived CDR1 and CDR2 are DFQATT and SNEGSKA (reference sequence). CDR3 length: 15 residues.

V usage is TRBV12-3 or TRBV12-4 and J usage is TRBJ2-6; unclear D gene. Trimming stripped 1 base from V and 2 bases from J, with 6 bases between. The CDR3 is 15 amino acids. The CDR3 nucleotides are TGTGCCAGCAGTTTAGAGGTAACTGGGGCCAACGTCCTGACTTTC. The encoded protein is CASSLEVTGANVLTF.

This clonotype was counted once. The chain recombines TRBV5-1 with TRBJ1-2, with D unresolved. CDR1 and CDR2 (germline): SGHRS, YFSETQ. The CDR3 covers 14 residues. V was cut by 4 bases and J by 6 bases, with 16 bases left in between. In DNA, the CDR3 is TGCGCCAGCAGCCAAGGACTGGGAATAGATGGCTACACCTTC. It translates to CASSQGLGIDGYTF.

This clonotype was observed a few times. V and J are TRBV7-9 and TRBJ2-7, with D possibly matching TRBD2 (5 bases). Germline V CDR1 and CDR2: SEHNR, FQNEAQ (reference sequence). Trimming shortened V by 5 bases and J by 2 bases, and 13 bases separated the two germline ends. This CDR3 has 14 residues. CDR3 nucleotides: TGTGCCAGCAGCCCGCGGGCAGGAACCTACGAGCAGTACTTC. Translation: CASSPRAGTYEQYF.

Worth noting for this clonotype: An end of the junction differs from the germline gene, which may be a read error. This rearrangement joins TRBV6-2 or TRBV6-3 to TRBJ2-7; D uncertain. CDR3 length equals 11 residues. The germline V gene encodes CDR1 MNHEY and CDR2 SVGEGT. The CDR3 coding sequence is TGTGCCAGCAGTTCACTCTACGAGCGGTACTTC. As protein: CASSSLYERYF.

V and J are TRBV29-1 and TRBJ1-4, with D unclear. Germline-derived CDR1 and CDR2 are SQVTM and ANQGSEA. The CDR3 covers 13 residues. The V and J ends lost 7 bases and 7 bases respectively, with 16 bases between them. The CDR3 is CSATGWESEKLFF. In DNA, the CDR3 is TGCAGCGCGACCGGGTGGGAGAGTGAAAAACTGTTTTTT.

The chain uses TRBV6-1 and TRBJ2-4, with a tentative D call TRBD1 (5 bases). This CDR3 comprises 12 residues. Deletions cut 8 bases from V and 9 bases from J, with 14 bases between. Germline V CDR1 and CDR2: MNHNS, SASEGT. In DNA form, the CDR3 reads TGTGCCAGCGTTTATGGGGCCGGCATTCAGTACTTC. Translation: CASVYGAGIQYF.

This clonotype occurred many times. The rearrangement joins TRBV27 to TRBJ2-7; D unresolved. The CDR3 sequence is 16 residues long. Trimming took off 0 bases at V and 3 bases at J, with 15 bases between the two ends. Germline assignment: CDR1 MNHEY and CDR2 SMNVEV (reference sequence). The CDR3 region has the DNA TGTGCCAGCAGTTTATCGTTAACAAAGACCGTCTACGAGCAGTACTTC. This codes for CASSLSLTKTVYEQYF.

The gene calls are TRBV5-1 and TRBJ2-4; TRBD1 agrees at 8 bases. Losses at the gene ends were 2 bases for V and 6 bases for J; bases not matched to a gene: 7. CDR3 length: 15 amino acids. Germline V lookup: CDR1 SGHRS, CDR2 YFSETQ. In DNA form, the CDR3 reads TGCGCCAGCAGCTTCACCGGGACAGGAGGAAACATTCAGTACTTC. Its protein product is CASSFTGTGGNIQYF.

This clonotype was seen more than once but under ten times. The V call is TRBV20-1, the J call TRBJ1-5; D is perhaps TRBD1 (6 bases). CDR3 size: 14 residues. The germline gives CDR1 DFQATT, CDR2 SNEGSKA (reference sequence). V was trimmed by 4 bases and J by 4 bases, leaving 14 bases between them. The CDR3 nucleotides are TGCAGTGCTACCGGACAGAGTGTTAATCAGCCCCAGCATTTT. It specifies CSATGQSVNQPQHF.

This clonotype was seen just once. In nucleotides, the CDR3 is TGTGCCAGCAGTGACACTAGCGGGAGCGAATACGAGCAGTACTTC. This translates into CASSDTSGSEYEQYF. The chain has TRBV2 and TRBJ2-7; 11 positions agree with TRBD2. V shed 3 bases, J shed 4 bases, and the junction held 5 bases outside the gene matches. The CDR3 sequence is 15 residues long. The germline V gene has CDR1 SNHLY and CDR2 FYNNEI.